The clone carrying this TCR beta chain was seen ten or more times. This sample is part of a study of T cells in Graves' hyperthyroidism and ophthalmopathy. Amplified TCR beta CDR3 regions came from RNA transcripts. RT-PCR in the first round (using the HTBI primer set) targeted the TCR CDR3. MiXCR, run by TCRdb on the multiplex PCR reads, gives a single entry per CDR3 protein. This sample has approximately 530,000 distinct CDR3 sequences; about 20% occur once, and the top ten carry 47%. V lost 11 bases and J lost 4; bases outside the gene matches: 7. CDR1 and CDR2 (germline): MNHNS, SASEGT. This CDR3 is built from 14 residues.

This clonotype was sampled from a man in his forties with Graves' ophthalmopathy. The gene calls are TRBV6-1 and TRBJ2-7; 14 bases align to TRBD2. Sequenced material: blood. The CDR3 protein is CAATSGGAGYEQYF. CDR3 DNA: TGTGCCGCGACTAGCGGGGGGGCTGGGTACGAGCAGTACTTC.